This T cell receptor beta chain was observed in a study of shared clonotypes between healthy human individuals. Sequenced by immunoSEQ multiplex PCR; TCRdb stores in-frame clones only, minus some. The sample records about 2.3 million clones, around 92% being singletons. This CDR3 contains 15 residues. Trimming took 2 bases from V and 1 from J; bases not matched to a gene: 2. Germline values: CDR1 KGHSH, CDR2 LQKENI. The sequence came from a young man in good health. Some clones in this sample may be carry-over from other donors' samples. Sequencing was carried out using naive CD4+ T cells from PBMCs. Described subset: CD45RA+ positively selected. The chain combines TRBV18 with TRBJ1-1; TRBD1 aligns across 9 bases. CDR3 DNA: TGTGCCAGCTCACCAGGACAGGGGAAGAACACTGAAGCTTTCTTT. It specifies CASSPGQGKNTEAFF. The whole variable domain, remainder taken from reference TRBV18 and TRBJ1-1, is NAGVMQNPRHLVRRRGQEARLRCSPMKGHSHVYWYRQLPEEGLKFMVYLQKENIIDESGMPKERFSAEFPKEGPSILRIQQVVRGDSAAYFCASSPGQGKNTEAFFGQGTRLTVV.